This TCR beta chain stems from a study of shared clonotypes between healthy human individuals. The CDR3 extends over 14 amino acids. The V segment lost 2 bases and the J segment 5 bases; nucleotides outside the gene matches: 2. Germline V CDR1 and CDR2: MNHEY, SMNVEV (reference sequence). Deep was the level at which the assay was run. How the authors handled the data: ImmunoSEQ output held junction-only sequences without quality scores, so filtering differed. Produced via immunoSEQ multiplex PCR; TCRdb's table is partial and in-frame only. For V, J and clone size, that table is used; D and trimming come from the DNA. Of more than 2 million clones listed, just over 90% are singletons. The naive CD8 population came from CD45RO-negative cells selected for CCR7, without terminally differentiated effector memory CD45RA+ cells.

The chain is built from TRBV27 and TRBJ1-5; the match to TRBD1 covers 8 bases. The sequence was collected from a man younger than 35 in good health. Some clones in this sample may be carry-over from other donors' samples. Sequencing was done on a sample of naive CD8+ T cells from PBMCs. The CDR3 DNA follows: TGTGCCAGCAGTTTAATGACAGGGGATCAGCCCCAGCATTTT. It yields the protein CASSLMTGDQPQHF.